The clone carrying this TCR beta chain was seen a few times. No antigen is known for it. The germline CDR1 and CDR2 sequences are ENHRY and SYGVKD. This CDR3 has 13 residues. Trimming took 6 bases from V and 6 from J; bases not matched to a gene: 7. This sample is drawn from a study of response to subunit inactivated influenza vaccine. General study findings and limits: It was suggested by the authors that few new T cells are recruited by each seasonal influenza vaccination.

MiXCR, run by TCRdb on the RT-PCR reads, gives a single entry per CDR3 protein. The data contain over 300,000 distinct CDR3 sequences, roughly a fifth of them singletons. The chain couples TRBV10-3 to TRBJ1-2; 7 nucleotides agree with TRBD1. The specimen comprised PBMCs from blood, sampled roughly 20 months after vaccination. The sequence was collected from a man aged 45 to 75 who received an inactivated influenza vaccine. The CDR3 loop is CAISFDREDGYTF. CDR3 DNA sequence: TGTGCCATCAGCTTCGACAGGGAGGATGGCTACACCTTC.